Shown below are 7 T cell receptor beta chains from a single sample sequenced in a study of shared clonotypes between healthy human individuals. Produced via immunoSEQ multiplex PCR; TCRdb's table is partial and in-frame only. The table has 1,400,000 or so clones, 98% to 99% seen once; the top ten hold approximately 0.4%. The sequenced material came from naive CD4+ T cells sorted from blood. Subset reported: CD45RA+ positively selected. These receptors originate from a man aged 25-45 years in good health.

The rearrangement uses TRBV6-5 and TRBJ1-2, with D uncertain. Germline values: CDR1 MNHEY, CDR2 SVGAGI. This CDR3 has 11 amino acids. V was pared by 8 bases and J by 6 bases, with 10 bases between. The DNA for the CDR3 is TGTGCCAGCTCGACGGGGAATGGCTACACCTTC. This codes for CASSTGNGYTF.

This rearrangement joins TRBV7-9 to TRBJ1-4; no reliable D call. The CDR3 is 15 amino acids. V was clipped by 3 bases and J by 0 bases, with 8 bases between them. Germline V CDR1 and CDR2: SEHNR, FQNEAQ (reference sequence). DNA of the CDR3: TGTGCCAGCAGCTTCAGAGGTGCAACTAATGAAAAACTGTTTTTT. Its protein product is CASSFRGATNEKLFF.

This clone was found once. The chain joins TRBV6-5 to TRBJ2-7; D is perhaps TRBD1 (6 bases). Trimming shortened V by 3 bases and J by 0 bases, and 12 bases separated the two germline ends. The CDR3 is made up of 15 amino acids. The germline CDR1 and CDR2 sequences are MNHEY and SVGAGI. CDR3 sequence reads: CASSYYQGSSYEQYF. The DNA for the CDR3 is TGTGCCAGCAGTTATTATCAGGGGAGCTCCTACGAGCAGTACTTC.

The chain recombines TRBV5-1 with TRBJ2-6; D is unresolved. Trimming pared 0 bases from V and 2 bases from J, leaving 6 bases between. This CDR3 is built from 15 residues. The germline V gene has CDR1 SGHRS and CDR2 YFSETQ. The CDR3 bases are TGCGCCAGCAGCTTGGAATGGGCTGGGGCCAACGTCCTGACTTTC. It encodes CASSLEWAGANVLTF.

J is TRBJ1-3 and V is TRBV28; D is unclear. V dropped 6 bases and J dropped 0 bases, with 15 bases sitting between them. This CDR3 has 16 residues. The germline gives CDR1 MDHEN, CDR2 SYDVKM. This CDR3 is CASSRLVSDSGNTIYF. The CDR3 DNA sequence: TGTGCCAGCAGCCGATTAGTATCGGACTCTGGAAACACCATATATTTT.

V is TRBV5-1 and J is TRBJ1-1, with 7 bases aligning to TRBD1. This CDR3 contains 14 residues. CDR1 and CDR2 from the germline V gene are SGHRS and YFSETQ. Unmatched junction bases numbered 9, after V lost 4 bases and J lost 6 bases. The CDR3: CASSVLPGGSEAFF. The CDR3 coding sequence is TGCGCCAGCAGCGTGCTTCCAGGGGGTTCTGAAGCTTTCTTT. Full variable domain (missing parts from reference TRBV5-1 and TRBJ1-1): KAGVTQTPRYLIKTRGQQVTLSCSPISGHRSVSWYQQTPGQGLQFLFEYFSETQRNKGNFPGRFSGRQFSNSRSEMNVSTLELGDSALYLCASSVLPGGSEAFFGQGTRLTVV.

This sequence joins TRBV7-2 and TRBJ1-2, with D uncertain. The CDR3 sequence is 12 residues long. Germline V CDR1 and CDR2: SGHTA, FQGNSA. The ends were cut back, 5 bases at V and 4 bases at J, with 8 bases in the middle. Here the CDR3 DNA reads TGTGCCAGCAGCCCCCAAGGCTATGGCTACACCTTC. Its translation: CASSPQGYGYTF.